The clone carrying this T cell receptor (beta chain) was found a few times. Its antigen is unidentified. The CDR3 length is 18 residues. V lost 6 bases to trimming and J lost 6 bases; unmatched junction nucleotides: 17. The germline V gene has CDR1 MRHNA and CDR2 SNTAGT. The entry originates in a study of OX40 agonist ivuxolimab in advanced cancers. Study summary: Given to patients was ivuxolimab, an agonistic anti-OX40 (CD134) antibody. The dose of intravenous ivuxolimab that patients received every 2 weeks ranged from 0.01 to 10 mg/kg. Study-level results: CD4+ T cells averaged fewer expanded clones than CD8+ T cells.

Some clones are missing from TCRdb's copy, which holds only in-frame ones; the method was immunoSEQ multiplex PCR. The sample shows about 70,000 clones, around 86% of them seen only once. This clonotype originated in an adult with an advanced solid tumor such as melanoma, head and neck, liver or kidney cancer. The chain combines TRBV6-4 with TRBJ2-6; TRBD1 aligns across 7 bases. The sample was CD4+ or CD8+ T cells sorted from blood, taken in a trial of the OX40 agonist ivuxolimab. The DNA of the CDR3 is TGTGCCAGCAGCCCCGGGGACAGAGGGACATTTGTGGCCAACGTCCTGACTTTC. Its translation is CASSPGDRGTFVANVLTF.